This T cell receptor (beta chain) was sequenced in a study of beta chain features in type 1 diabetes. Study observations and caveats: Shortening that was moderate but significant affected the TCRB CDR3s of Type 1 diabetes patients in all four CD4+ subsets.

Germline V lookup: CDR1 SGHTA, CDR2 FQGNSA. The length of the CDR3 is 16 residues. V was clipped by 5 bases and J by 4 bases, with 20 bases between them. In this sample, this clone turned up a few times. The antigen is undetermined. Sequenced material consisted of expressed TCRB transcripts (all of the isolated RNA was reverse transcribed). The average read count of naive, central memory and regulatory T cell samples was about 3.57 million. Some clones are missing from TCRdb's copy, which holds only in-frame ones; the method was immunoSEQ multiplex PCR. The data show roughly 230,000 clones, around 9.9% seen once.

The source of this sequence is a man aged 25-40 years with type 1 diabetes. Sequenced material: naive CD4+ T cells from blood. The J gene is TRBJ2-5, the V gene TRBV7-2; perhaps TRBD2 as D (6 bases). CDR3 nucleotide sequence: TGTGCCAGCAGCCGCCCCTCGGGACCGGAGGGAGAGACCCAGTACTTC. This translates into CASSRPSGPEGETQYF.